This TCR beta chain appears in the sequencing data of a study of cytotoxic CD8 clonotypes in ibrutinib-treated CLL. General observations from the study: Rare overall, public clonotypes shrank or held steady under therapy. Collection times varied between progressing and sustained-remission patients.

As for this clone: The antigen is undetermined.

The CDR3 runs to 18 residues. V was pared by 0 bases and J by 0 bases, with 16 bases between. CDR1 is SGHRS and CDR2 is YFSETQ in the germline V gene. The planned depth of sequencing spanned 1 in 200,000 to 1 in 1 million T cells. Sequencing was performed with immunoSEQ multiplex PCR; in TCRdb, only in-frame clones are kept and a portion is missing. The sample lists tens of thousands of clones, just over 85% seen once, with about 5.8% in the top ten. This specimen consisted of PBMCs, obtained before ibrutinib treatment. The chain has TRBV5-1 and TRBJ1-3; D is undetermined. The TCR originated in a human donor with chronic lymphocytic leukemia. CDR3 nucleotides: TGCGCCAGCAGCTTGGGACCGGGCCGCCGTAGCTCTGGAAACACCATATATTTT. Amino acids: CASSLGPGRRSSGNTIYF.